The entry that follows covers one T cell receptor beta chain sequence. Its antigen is unknown. These data come from a study of cytomegalovirus exposure and HLA in healthy donors. Study-wide background: Earlier work reported 100 million or so unique TCR beta sequences from about 170 million T cells. General study points: Most of the TCR beta V segments (in an earlier analysis) were productive either about 87% or about 30% of the time.

CDR3 length: 13 residues. CDR1 MNHEY and CDR2 SMNVEV come from the germline V gene (reference sequence). V lost 1 base, J lost 4 bases, and 8 bases lay in between. PCR employed 60 Vbeta and 13 Jbeta primers. The protocol was immunoSEQ multiplex PCR, while the TCRdb copy is restricted to in-frame clones and leaves out a portion. Found here are about 180,000 clones, just over 75% of them singletons; the top ten hold roughly 1.5%. Sequencing was performed on PBMCs. The genes are TRBV27 and TRBJ2-7; perhaps TRBD1 as D (6 bases). The TCR was taken from a young man in good health and CMV-seronegative. The CDR3 reads CASSLWGRYEQYF. CDR3 DNA: TGTGCCAGCAGTTTATGGGGGCGATACGAGCAGTACTTC.